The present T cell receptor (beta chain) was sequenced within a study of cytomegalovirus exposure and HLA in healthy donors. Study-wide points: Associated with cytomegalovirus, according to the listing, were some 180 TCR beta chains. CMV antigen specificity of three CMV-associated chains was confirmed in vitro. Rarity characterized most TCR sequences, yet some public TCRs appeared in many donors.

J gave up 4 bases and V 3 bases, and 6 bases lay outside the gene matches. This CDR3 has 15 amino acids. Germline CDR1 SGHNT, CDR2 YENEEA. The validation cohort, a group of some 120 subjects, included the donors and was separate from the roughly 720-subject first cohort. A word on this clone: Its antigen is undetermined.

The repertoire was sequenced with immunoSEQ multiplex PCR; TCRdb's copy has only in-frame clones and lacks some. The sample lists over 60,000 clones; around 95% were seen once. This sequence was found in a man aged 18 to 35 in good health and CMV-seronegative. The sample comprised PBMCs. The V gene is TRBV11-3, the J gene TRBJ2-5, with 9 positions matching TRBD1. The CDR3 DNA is TGTGCCAGCAGCTTGGGGACAGGGAAGGGAGAGACCCAGTACTTC. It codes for CASSLGTGKGETQYF.